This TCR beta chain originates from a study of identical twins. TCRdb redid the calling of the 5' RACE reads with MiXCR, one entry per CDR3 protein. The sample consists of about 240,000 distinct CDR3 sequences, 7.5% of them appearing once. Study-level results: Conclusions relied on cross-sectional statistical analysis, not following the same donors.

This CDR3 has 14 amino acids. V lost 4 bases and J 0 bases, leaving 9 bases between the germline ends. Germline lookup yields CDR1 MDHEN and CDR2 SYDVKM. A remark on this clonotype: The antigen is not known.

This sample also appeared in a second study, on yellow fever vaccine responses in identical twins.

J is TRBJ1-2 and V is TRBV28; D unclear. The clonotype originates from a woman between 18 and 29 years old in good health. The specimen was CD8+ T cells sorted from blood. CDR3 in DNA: TGTGCCAGCAGTTATTGGAGAGCTAACTATGGCTACACCTTC. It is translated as CASSYWRANYGYTF.